This T cell receptor (beta chain) appears in the sequencing data of a study of blood T cell repertoires in COVID-19. For the study at large: Whether acute or convalescent, the COVID-19 samples came from the United States, Italy and Spain. PBMCs, B-cell-depleted T cells, or T cells were the source of the cDNA or gDNA that made up the material.

Here immunoSEQ multiplex PCR was the method, and the copy in TCRdb shows in-frame clones only, minus some. The sample lists fewer than 250,000 clones, approximately 83% occurring once. Germline assignment: CDR1 MNHNS and CDR2 SASEGT. V dropped 2 bases and J dropped 4 bases, with 8 bases sitting between them. This CDR3 is built from 13 residues. The sequencing input was peripheral blood. The V and J genes are TRBV6-1 and TRBJ1-2; D is unclear. This clonotype was sampled from a human donor in a cohort sampled during active COVID-19. The CDR3 loop is CASSETRVYGYTF. CDR3 DNA sequence: TGTGCCAGCAGTGAAACGAGGGTCTATGGCTACACCTTC.